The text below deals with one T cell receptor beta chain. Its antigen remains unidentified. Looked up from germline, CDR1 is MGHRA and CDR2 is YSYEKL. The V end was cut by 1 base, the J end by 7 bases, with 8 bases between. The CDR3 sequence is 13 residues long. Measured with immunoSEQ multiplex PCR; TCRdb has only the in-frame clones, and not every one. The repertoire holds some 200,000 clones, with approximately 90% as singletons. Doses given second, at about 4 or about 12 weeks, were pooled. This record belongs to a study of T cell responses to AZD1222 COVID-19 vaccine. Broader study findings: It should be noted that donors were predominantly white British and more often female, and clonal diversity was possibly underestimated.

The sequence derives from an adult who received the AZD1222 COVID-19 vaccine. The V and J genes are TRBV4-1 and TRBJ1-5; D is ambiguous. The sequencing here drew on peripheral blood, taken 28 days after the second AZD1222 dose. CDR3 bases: TGCGCCAGCAGCCAAGTAATCGGGCAGCCCCAGCATTTT. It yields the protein CASSQVIGQPQHF.